This TCR beta chain was sequenced in a study of molecular identifiers for immune sequencing clone quantification. On the study more broadly: In replicates, the authors split RNA from approximately 22,000 or 94,000 naive CD8 cells five ways and sequenced four.

From the PCR reads, TCRdb called clonotypes with MiXCR, one entry per CDR3 protein. The sample shows about 640,000 distinct CDR3 sequences, less than 20% of them seen only once. A remark on this clonotype: Its target is not known. A much larger clone differs from this one at a single base, so this may be a read error.

Study-wide results and caveats: Naive cells had under 1% of molecules in clones above 20 RNA copies, effectors over 99%. Spiked Jurkat TCR RNA equal to one cell could reportedly be picked out among 1 million or so naive cells.

Sequencing libraries of naive CD8 cells derived from approximately 22,000 to 940,000 sorted cells with 10%, 30% or 50% RNA. In germline, CDR1 is MGHRA, CDR2 YSYEKL. The length of the CDR3 is 13 residues. The J gene is TRBJ1-1, the V gene TRBV4-1; 9 bases line up with TRBD1. What was sequenced was naive CD8+ T cells from blood, with Jurkat cell RNA spiked in. Subset in this sample: FACS-sorted CD8+CD4-CCR7+CD45RA+ naive T cells. The sequence was obtained from a human donor in good health. Some libraries in this study had Jurkat cell RNA spiked in. The chain's CDR3 is CASSRTGAVEALF. For the CDR3, the DNA is TGCGCCAGCAGCCGGACAGGGGCCGTTGAAGCTCTCTTT.